This is a list of T cell receptor beta chains from one sample in a study of blood T cell repertoires in COVID-19. Method: immunoSEQ multiplex PCR; TCRdb's copy keeps in-frame clones and lacks some. The sample contains about 380,000 clones, roughly 85% of which appear only once. The material sequenced was peripheral blood. These receptors originate from a woman younger than 35 with acute or convalescent COVID-19. The CDR3 runs from the conserved cysteine through the conserved F or W. D genes are given only for firm matches. A row's size may be missing; if present it is once, few, many or a size class.

cdr3_length	d_call	clone_size	j_call	v_call	cdr3_aa	cdr3_nt
15	TRBD1	-	TRBJ2-2	TRBV6-4	CASSVGTAFTGELFF	TGTGCCAGCAGTGTGGGGACAGCCTTCACCGGGGAGCTGTTTTTT
16	-	few	TRBJ1-4	TRBV5-5	CASSLPDSSTNEKLFF	TGTGCCAGCAGCTTGCCCGACAGTTCAACTAATGAAAAACTGTTTTTT
13	TRBD2	-	TRBJ2-3	TRBV6-6	CAGSGGGTDTQYF	TGTGCCGGAAGCGGGGGGGGCACAGATACGCAGTATTTT
12	-	-	TRBJ1-1	TRBV13	CASSPDSSEAFF	TGTGCCAGCAGCCCGGACAGTTCTGAAGCTTTCTTT
15	TRBD1	-	TRBJ1-6	TRBV6-5	CASSGTGSYNSPLHF	TGTGCCAGCAGCGGGACAGGGAGTTATAATTCACCCCTCCACTTT
12	-	once	TRBJ1-6	TRBV19	CASSNYGSPLHF	TGTGCCAGTAGTAACTACGGATCACCCCTCCACTTT
14	-	-	TRBJ1-3	TRBV12-5	CASGLTGSGNTIYF	TGTGCTAGTGGTTTAACAGGGTCTGGAAACACCATATATTTT
13	-	-	TRBJ1-1	TRBV5-1	CASRGALNTEAFF	TGCGCCAGCAGGGGGGCCCTGAACACTGAAGCTTTCTTT
17	TRBD2	-	TRBJ2-7	TRBV4-1	CASRHLASGRALGEQYF	TGCGCCAGCCGACACCTGGCCAGCGGGAGGGCCCTGGGCGAGCAGTACTTC
15	TRBD1	-	TRBJ1-1	TRBV19	CASSIGTGGVAEAFF	TGTGCCAGTAGTATAGGGACAGGGGGCGTCGCTGAAGCTTTCTTT
15	TRBD1	-	TRBJ2-2	TRBV5-1	CASSPGQANTGELFF	TGCGCCAGCAGCCCCGGACAGGCCAACACCGGGGAGCTGTTTTTT
15	-	-	TRBJ1-3	TRBV2	CASSADSLGLNTIYF	TGTGCCAGCAGTGCCGACAGTTTAGGCCTGAACACCATATATTTT
13	-	-	TRBJ1-1	TRBV6-5	CASSYAGVGEAFF	TGTGCCAGCAGTTACGCCGGGGTAGGAGAAGCTTTCTTT
15	-	-	TRBJ2-3	TRBV7-9	CASSWGQGDPRGQYF	TGTGCCAGCAGCTGGGGGCAGGGCGACCCAAGAGGGCAGTATTTT
15	-	once	TRBJ1-5	TRBV18	CASSEGQSSNQPQHF	TGTGCCAGCTCGGAAGGACAGTCCAGCAATCAGCCCCAGCATTTT
14	TRBD1	-	TRBJ2-7	TRBV5-1	CASSLEGQGYEQYF	TGCGCCAGCAGCTTGGAGGGACAGGGGTACGAGCAGTACTTC
16	TRBD1	-	TRBJ1-2	TRBV7-9	CASSLAPGKGAHGYTF	TGTGCCAGCAGCTTAGCCCCGGGGAAGGGGGCGCATGGCTACACCTTC
16	-	-	TRBJ1-1	TRBV5-6	CASSTRRDIINTEAFF	TGTGCCAGCAGCACTCGACGGGACATTATTAACACTGAAGCTTTCTTT
15	-	-	TRBJ2-3	TRBV5-6	CASSLLTGSADTQYF	TGTGCCAGCAGCTTGCTGACAGGAAGCGCAGATACGCAGTATTTT
14	-	-	TRBJ1-2	TRBV14	CASSQVGGFYGYTF	TGTGCCAGCAGCCAGGTCGGGGGATTCTATGGCTACACCTTC
16	TRBD1	-	TRBJ1-4	TRBV2	CASSDSTGAPIGKLFF	TGTGCCAGCAGTGATTCCACAGGGGCCCCTATCGGAAAACTGTTTTTT
17	-	-	TRBJ1-1	TRBV7-8	CASSPHEVAAPNTEAFF	TGTGCCAGCAGCCCTCACGAGGTCGCGGCCCCGAACACTGAAGCTTTCTTT
13	TRBD1	-	TRBJ1-2	TRBV27	CASSPGGLYGYTF	TGTGCCAGCAGCCCAGGGGGCCTTTATGGCTACACCTTC
13	TRBD2	-	TRBJ2-7	TRBV19	CASAPGGGYEQYF	TGTGCCAGCGCCCCGGGAGGGGGGTACGAGCAGTACTTC
15	-	-	TRBJ2-5	TRBV5-8	CASSLTWLRQETQYF	TGTGCCAGCAGCTTGACGTGGCTCCGCCAAGAGACCCAGTACTTC
13	-	-	TRBJ1-2	TRBV6-2/TRBV6-3	CASSYSRAGGYTF	TGTGCCAGCAGTTACTCGAGGGCGGGAGGCTACACCTTC
16	-	once	TRBJ1-6	TRBV11-2	CASSPRGGLLNSPLHF	TGTGCCAGCAGCCCTAGGGGGGGGCTCCTTAATTCACCCCTCCACTTT
14	TRBD1	-	TRBJ2-1	TRBV9	CASSADRGYNEQFF	TGTGCCAGCAGCGCCGACAGGGGCTACAATGAGCAGTTCTTC
15	-	-	TRBJ1-6	TRBV11-2	CASSLDTVNNSPLHF	TGTGCCAGCAGCTTAGATACGGTGAATAATTCACCCCTCCACTTT
13	TRBD1	-	TRBJ2-7	TRBV24-1	CATSFTTGGEQYF	TGTGCCACCAGCTTTACAACAGGGGGCGAGCAGTACTTC
14	TRBD2	-	TRBJ2-1	TRBV11-1	CASRGTSGYNEQFF	TGTGCCAGCCGGGGGACTAGCGGATACAATGAGCAGTTCTTC
15	-	-	TRBJ2-3	TRBV19	CASSSSWGGTDTQYF	TGTGCCAGTAGTAGCTCCTGGGGCGGTACAGATACGCAGTATTTT
15	TRBD1	-	TRBJ2-2	TRBV18	CASSPGQATTGELFF	TGTGCCAGCTCACCGGGACAGGCTACCACCGGGGAGCTGTTTTTT
15	TRBD1	-	TRBJ2-1	TRBV2	CASSRQGDDYNEQFF	TGTGCCAGCAGCCGACAGGGAGACGACTACAATGAGCAGTTCTTC
13	-	-	TRBJ1-1	TRBV9	CASSVSSYTEAFF	TGTGCCAGCAGCGTGTCGAGCTACACTGAAGCTTTCTTT
13	-	-	TRBJ1-4	TRBV7-8	CASSSTENEKLFF	TGTGCCAGCAGTTCGACGGAGAATGAAAAACTGTTTTTT
11	-	-	TRBJ2-7	TRBV7-9	CASSLGREQYF	TGTGCCAGCAGCTTGGGGAGGGAGCAGTACTTC
15	-	once	TRBJ1-5	TRBV2	CASSALGRGGQPQHF	TGTGCCAGCAGTGCCTTAGGGCGCGGGGGGCAGCCCCAGCATTTT
14	TRBD1	-	TRBJ1-1	TRBV11-2	CASSQTGGRTEAFF	TGTGCCAGCAGCCAGACAGGGGGCAGGACTGAAGCTTTCTTT
16	-	-	TRBJ1-1	TRBV18	CASSPLDSYMNTEAFF	TGTGCCAGCTCACCTTTGGACAGTTACATGAACACTGAAGCTTTCTTT
18	TRBD1	-	TRBJ1-1	TRBV7-3	CASSPTRGGQTMNTEAFF	TGTGCCAGCAGCCCCACGCGGGGGGGACAGACGATGAACACTGAAGCTTTCTTT
14	-	-	TRBJ1-2	TRBV7-2	CASSPTGQTYGYTF	TGTGCCAGCAGCCCCACCGGACAGACCTATGGCTACACCTTC
11	-	once	TRBJ2-1	TRBV20-1	CSARVGDEQFF	TGCAGTGCTAGAGTCGGGGATGAGCAGTTCTTC
14	TRBD1	-	TRBJ1-3	TRBV9	CASSRQGSGNTIYF	TGTGCCAGCAGCCGACAGGGCTCTGGAAACACCATATATTTT
16	TRBD1	-	TRBJ2-1	TRBV28	CASSQGQGSIGNEQFF	TGTGCCAGCAGTCAGGGACAGGGGTCGATTGGCAATGAGCAGTTCTTC
13	-	-	TRBJ1-1	TRBV10-3	CAISSGVNTEAFF	TGTGCCATCAGTTCAGGGGTGAACACTGAAGCTTTCTTT
13	TRBD1	-	TRBJ1-2	TRBV2	CASRDRDRDGYTF	TGTGCCAGCAGAGACCGGGACAGGGATGGCTACACCTTC
17	-	-	TRBJ1-5	TRBV19	CASSTRGQFLSNQPQHF	TGTGCCAGCAGCACTCGCGGACAGTTTCTTAGCAATCAGCCCCAGCATTTT
15	TRBD1	once	TRBJ2-1	TRBV2	CASGERGTGYNEQFF	TGTGCCAGCGGGGAGAGGGGGACAGGGTACAATGAGCAGTTCTTC
13	TRBD2	-	TRBJ2-5	TRBV11-3	CASSSGLEETQYF	TGTGCCAGCAGCTCGGGACTAGAAGAGACCCAGTACTTC
16	TRBD1	-	TRBJ1-6	TRBV28	CASSLVGTGSNSPLHF	TGTGCCAGCAGTTTAGTAGGGACAGGGAGTAATTCACCCCTCCACTTT
18	TRBD1	once	TRBJ2-7	TRBV29-1	CSVGTRDRPYESSYEQYF	TGCAGCGTTGGAACCCGGGACAGGCCTTATGAGTCATCCTACGAGCAGTACTTC
15	-	-	TRBJ2-1	TRBV6-1	CASSERTLTYNEQFF	TGTGCCAGCAGTGAGAGGACTTTGACCTACAATGAGCAGTTCTTC
16	-	-	TRBJ2-2	TRBV27	CASSFRQGGNTGELFF	TGTGCCAGCAGTTTCCGGCAGGGGGGGAACACCGGGGAGCTGTTTTTT